The next 23 T cell receptor beta chains were all read from a single sample in a study of blood T cell repertoires in COVID-19. Profiling relied on immunoSEQ multiplex PCR, and the TCRdb table lists in-frame clones only, not all of them. The sample lists 150,000 or so clones, approximately 90% seen once, with about 3.2% in the top ten. Sequenced input: peripheral blood. These receptors were collected from a man aged 55 to 70 with active or convalescent COVID-19.

The rearrangement links TRBV3-1 (or the pseudogene TRBV3-2) to TRBJ1-5; D ambiguous. V was trimmed by 6 bases and J by 0 bases, leaving 12 bases between them. CDR3 length: 15 residues. Germline lookup yields CDR1 LGHDT and CDR2 YNNKEL (reference sequence). CDR3 nucleotides: TGTGCCAGCAGTCGCGGGGTAAATAGCAATCAGCCCCAGCATTTT. Translated, it gives CASSRGVNSNQPQHF.

The gene calls are TRBV28 and TRBJ1-2; D perhaps matches TRBD1 (5 bases). Germline loops: CDR1 MDHEN, CDR2 SYDVKM. There are 16 residues in the CDR3. The V and J ends lost 6 bases and 2 bases respectively, with 19 bases between them. The CDR3 here is CASRAGGPNVNYGYTF. For the CDR3, the DNA is TGTGCCAGCAGGGCGGGGGGACCGAACGTCAACTATGGCTACACCTTC.

The chain employs TRBV29-1 and TRBJ2-7; D remains unclear. The germline V and J ends were trimmed by 6 bases and 0 bases, with 15 bases remaining between them. Germline CDR1 is SQVTM and CDR2 is ANQGSEA. The CDR3 totals 14 residues. CDR3 loop: CSVTNTPVSYEQYF. CDR3 sequence (DNA): TGCAGCGTCACCAACACACCCGTCTCCTACGAGCAGTACTTC.

This chain uses TRBV18 with TRBJ2-3, with 8 bases that match TRBD1. This CDR3 spans 15 amino acids. From germline, CDR1 is KGHSH and CDR2 LQKENI. Germline trimming cut 6 bases from V and 2 bases from J; bases unmatched to any gene: 7. The CDR3 DNA reads TGTGCCAGCTCCCTAGGACAGGGAACCACAGATACGCAGTATTTT. This gives the protein CASSLGQGTTDTQYF.

The rearrangement joins TRBV18 to TRBJ2-1, with 9 nucleotides matching TRBD1. Looked up from germline, CDR1 is KGHSH and CDR2 is LQKENI. J lost 7 bases, V lost 4 bases, and 5 bases had no gene match. The CDR3 runs 14 residues. The DNA for the CDR3 is TGTGCCAGCTCACACCGGGACAGGGATAATGAGCAGTTCTTC. This translates into CASSHRDRDNEQFF.

This chain joins TRBV29-1 and TRBJ1-1, with 7 positions matching TRBD1. Germline CDR1 reads SQVTM; CDR2 reads ANQGSEA. This CDR3 is built from 13 residues. V lost 7 bases to trimming and J lost 0 bases; unmatched junction nucleotides: 5. Here the CDR3 DNA reads TGCAGCGGCCGGACAGGTATGAACACTGAAGCTTTCTTT. Translating it yields CSGRTGMNTEAFF.

This chain links TRBV6-5 with TRBJ1-1; 7 bases map to TRBD1. CDR1 is MNHEY, CDR2 SVGAGI, per germline. The CDR3 is 15 amino acids. V lost 2 bases, J lost 4 bases, and 7 bases stayed unmatched. CDR3 region: CASSYNGQVITEAFF. CDR3 DNA: TGTGCCAGCAGTTACAACGGACAGGTGATCACTGAAGCTTTCTTT.

The rearrangement uses TRBV11-2 and TRBJ2-7, with 7 bases that match TRBD1. CDR1 is SGHAT and CDR2 is FQNNGV in the germline V gene. This CDR3 has 18 amino acids. V lost 5 bases to trimming and J lost 0 bases; unmatched junction nucleotides: 16. The CDR3 region is CASSVHSSTGIISYEQYF. CDR3 bases: TGTGCCAGCAGCGTCCACAGTTCGACAGGGATTATCTCCTACGAGCAGTACTTC.

Here the CDR3 DNA reads TGCGCCAGCAGAACCGACAGGGGGCGCGGTGGCTACACCTTC. Its translation is CASRTDRGRGGYTF. J is TRBJ1-2 and V is TRBV5-1, with 10 bases lining up with TRBD1. V was pared by 5 bases and J by 7 bases, with 8 bases of the junction left unmatched. The CDR3 totals 14 residues. The germline V gene encodes CDR1 SGHRS and CDR2 YFSETQ. Drawing the rest from reference TRBV5-1 and TRBJ1-2, the complete variable domain is KAGVTQTPRYLIKTRGQQVTLSCSPISGHRSVSWYQQTPGQGLQFLFEYFSETQRNKGNFPGRFSGRQFSNSRSEMNVSTLELGDSALYLCASRTDRGRGGYTFGSGTRLTVV.

The V gene is TRBV15, the J gene TRBJ2-5; D unclear. The V gene's germline CDR1 is LNHNV and CDR2 YYDKDF (reference sequence). The CDR3 consists of 15 residues. Trimming took 0 bases from V and 3 from J, leaving 11 bases between them. The CDR3 spells CATSRDTTAKETQYF. The CDR3 nucleotides are TGTGCCACCAGCAGAGATACCACAGCCAAAGAGACCCAGTACTTC.

The chain links TRBV28 to TRBJ2-7; 8 bases are a match to TRBD2. There are 16 residues in the CDR3. Losses at the gene ends were 4 bases for V and 6 bases for J; bases not matched to a gene: 14. The germline CDR1 and CDR2 sequences are MDHEN and SYDVKM. As DNA, the CDR3 is TGTGCCAGCAGTTCCCCCTCAGCGGGGGTTGCGGGCGAGCAGTACTTC. This encodes CASSSPSAGVAGEQYF.

The genes are TRBV28 and TRBJ2-1, with D perhaps TRBD2 (6 bases). Per the germline V gene, CDR1 is MDHEN and CDR2 is SYDVKM. Trimming left V 7 bases short and J 8 bases short, with 15 bases between. The length of the CDR3 is 13 residues. CDR3 region: CASTLLGGDEQFF. DNA for the CDR3: TGTGCCAGCACCTTGTTGGGCGGGGATGAGCAGTTCTTC. The variable domain in full, with the rest retrieved from reference TRBV28 and TRBJ2-1, is DVKVTQSSRYLVKRTGEKVFLECVQDMDHENMFWYRQDPGLGLRLIYFSYDVKMKEKGDIPEGYSVSREKKERFSLILESASTNQTSMYLCASTLLGGDEQFFGPGTRLTVL.

A note on this clone: The same CDR3 is also encoded by other DNA sequences in this sample. CDR3: CASSPTGTGDQPQHF. The CDR3 coding sequence is TGTGCCAGCTCACCAACCGGGACAGGGGATCAGCCCCAGCATTTT. The chain combines TRBV18 with TRBJ1-5, with 10 bases identical to TRBD1. The length of the CDR3 is 15 residues. Germline values: CDR1 KGHSH, CDR2 LQKENI. With 2 bases clipped from V and 5 bases from J, the junction kept 3 bases outside the gene matches.

This clone was counted once. The CDR3 is CASSPPAGLGTQYF. The DNA for the CDR3 is TGTGCCAGCTCACCACCAGCAGGGTTAGGGACCCAGTACTTC. The rearrangement uses TRBV18 and TRBJ2-5; possible D gene TRBD1, 5 bases. Germline V CDR1 and CDR2: KGHSH, LQKENI. V gave up 0 bases and J gave up 7 bases, with 12 bases separating them. CDR3 length: 14 amino acids.

V usage is TRBV4-3 and J usage is TRBJ1-2; the D is unclear. V lost 0 bases, J lost 4 bases, and 12 bases lay in between. The CDR3 has 15 residues. Germline CDR1 is LGHNA and CDR2 is YSLEER. CDR3 sequence: CASSQDLAVLYGYTF. CDR3 in DNA: TGCGCCAGCAGCCAAGATTTGGCGGTCCTCTATGGCTACACCTTC.

V usage is TRBV9 and J usage is TRBJ1-4, with 8 bases lining up with TRBD1. Germline V gene lookup returns CDR1 SGDLS and CDR2 YYNGEE. The CDR3 extends over 17 amino acids. J lost 7 bases, V lost 1 base, and 12 bases had no gene match. This CDR3 is CASSVNSDRVASEKLFF. The DNA of the CDR3 is TGTGCCAGCAGCGTAAACTCGGACAGGGTAGCGAGTGAAAAACTGTTTTTT.

This chain connects TRBV6-1 to TRBJ2-7, with D unresolved. The CDR3 has 13 amino acids. Germline CDR1 is MNHNS and CDR2 is SASEGT. The V and J ends lost 1 base and 1 base respectively, with 5 bases between them. CDR3 bases: TGTGCCAGCAGTGAAGGGAGATCCTACGAGCAGTACTTC. Its protein product is CASSEGRSYEQYF.

The chain joins TRBV19 to TRBJ2-7, with unresolved D. Trimming shortened V by 9 bases and J by 6 bases, and 21 bases separated the two germline ends. The CDR3 runs to 14 residues. Germline V gene sequence: CDR1 LNHDA, CDR2 SQIVND (reference sequence). The CDR3 loop is CASLPAHSLGEQYF. The CDR3 DNA follows: TGTGCCAGCCTCCCTGCTCACTCGCTAGGCGAGCAGTACTTC.

The chain combines TRBV15 with TRBJ2-2; D is ambiguous. The CDR3 has 13 residues. CDR1 is LNHNV, CDR2 YYDKDF, per germline (reference sequence). V dropped 6 bases and J dropped 0 bases, with 5 bases sitting between them. The CDR3 region is CATRVANTGELFF. In DNA, the CDR3 is TGTGCCACCAGGGTAGCGAACACCGGGGAGCTGTTTTTT.

This chain uses TRBV18 with TRBJ2-6; D is possibly TRBD2 (5 bases). The CDR3 has 18 amino acids. V gave up 3 bases and J gave up 1 base, with 16 bases separating them. From germline, CDR1 is KGHSH and CDR2 LQKENI. For the CDR3, the DNA is TGTGCCAGCTCACCCGTTTCGGTGAGCGGTTCTGGGGCCAACGTCCTGACTTTC. Translation gives CASSPVSVSGSGANVLTF.

This chain links TRBV19 with TRBJ2-6; tentatively, D is TRBD1 (6 bases). This CDR3 is built from 14 residues. V dropped 7 bases and J dropped 4 bases, with 11 bases sitting between them. The germline V gene encodes CDR1 LNHDA and CDR2 SQIVND (reference sequence). The CDR3 nucleotides read TGTGCCAGTACCCTTCAGGGGGGGGCCAACGTCCTGACTTTC. Residues: CASTLQGGANVLTF.

This chain uses TRBV15 with TRBJ2-7; D is uncertain. CDR3 length equals 12 residues. Germline V gives CDR1 LNHNV, CDR2 YYDKDF (reference sequence). With 3 bases removed from V and 5 bases from J, the gap between germline ends came to 8 bases. This CDR3 is CATSRGRNEQYF. The CDR3 bases are TGTGCCACCAGCAGGGGCCGCAACGAGCAGTACTTC.

This clone was observed a single time. This chain uses TRBV24-1 with TRBJ2-3; TRBD2 agrees at 8 bases. The CDR3 is made up of 14 amino acids. The J segment lost 3 bases and the V segment lost 3 bases, leaving 1 base of the junction unmatched. CDR1 is KGHDR, CDR2 SFDVKD, per germline. In nucleotides, the CDR3 is TGTGCCACCAGTGATCCGGGGGGGACAGATACGCAGTATTTT. This encodes CATSDPGGTDTQYF.